The present entry profiles one T cell receptor beta chain with its context. The antigen it binds to is not known. No clone much larger than this one lies a single base away; base qualities are absent. From its cysteine to its phenylalanine, the CDR3 spans 14 amino acids. Just the 42-base CDR3 DNA is kept, in frame starting at base 1. The junction carries 11 bases between V and J, which are trimmed by 0 bases and 7 bases respectively. The CDR1 and CDR2 encoded by the germline V gene are SGHRS and YFSETQ. The cohort comprised several hundred healthy bone marrow donors. At the time of sampling, every cohort member was nominally healthy, though immune exposures that went unrecorded were likely present. The donor was CMV seropositive and was included in the group of almost 300 seropositive cohort members. A peripheral blood sample was collected from each donor, and TCR beta sequencing was performed on peripheral blood mononuclear cells. Genomic DNA extraction from the blood cell samples was performed with the Qiagen DNeasy Blood Extraction Kit.

The library was built by means of the immunoSEQ multiplex PCR assay. A mixture of 60 forward primers for TCR Vbeta segments and 13 reverse primers for TCR Jbeta segments was used in the multiplex PCR. The CDR3 region of rearranged TCR beta genes was amplified from genomic DNA with a multiplex PCR assay. The amplified TCR beta libraries were sequenced on the Illumina HiSeq System as 87-base-pair reads. As for the original processing: In a later analysis, some 80 million unique TCR beta chains were counted across the approximately 620 repertoires, and roughly 11 million of these chains were shared by at least two donors. A nearest-neighbor algorithm error-corrected the raw reads and collapsed the reads into unique sequences, merging closely related sequences to remove PCR and sequencing errors. Alignment of CDR3 sequences to IMGT reference sequences was used to assign V, D and J gene segments. Each retained sequence needed at least a six-nucleotide match to both a V gene segment and a J gene segment. Rearrangements were called productive when the CDR3 lacked stop codons and stayed in frame with V and J; all others were non-productive. Following IMGT convention, CDR3 was defined as the stretch from the second conserved V-encoded cysteine up to the conserved J-encoded phenylalanine. The earlier analysis of about 530 of the donors excluded any sequence lacking an unambiguous match to a single V gene segment. In an earlier analysis of more than 500 of the donors, a V segment was called functional when productive rearrangements were above 56.7%, and segregating when the standard deviation between donors exceeded 5%. A statistical classification framework was built for diagnosing cytomegalovirus status from the catalog of TCR beta chain sequences. In a later analysis, TCR nucleotide sequences were compared against IMGT/GENE-DB human TR gene sequences so that V and J genes could be assigned. In a later analysis, CDR3 sequences and most-parsimonious VDJ recombination scenarios were assigned using the TCRdist pipeline. In a later analysis, each TCR beta chain was defined by its CDR3 amino acid sequence together with its V-gene family, and reads without a unique V-gene family were excluded. To address suspected cross-contamination and a sequencing artifact, a later analysis removed a few hundred highly shared, low-generation-probability nucleotide sequences. A later analysis calculated a clonal expansion index for each public chain from normalized within-repertoire ranks of inferred template counts. Generation probabilities in a later analysis came from a VDJ recombination model fitted to out-of-frame rearrangements, and those results were checked against IGoR. A later analysis scored TCR-TCR, TCR-HLA and TCR-CMV co-occurrence with hypergeometric tests, applying a repertoire-size bias correction to TCR pairs. A later analysis estimated false discovery rates by permuting HLA or CMV assignments 20 times. A later analysis grouped co-occurring TCRs with DBSCAN, adding TCRdist sequence similarity when clustering within HLA-allele-positive subsets. Co-occurrence clustering excluded repertoires with fewer than 30,000 or more than 120,000 public chains, plus five with anomalous nucleotide sharing. The table was pulled from immuneACCESS by TCRdb, which kept in-frame rearrangements only. Such tables lose some clones; where checked, under half of the loss comes from unresolved V genes, and the rest has no known cause. V and J calls and clone size are as listed in that table; D and trimming were resolved from the DNA. The sample table shows around 100,000 clones, and 55% to 75% are seen once. The ten largest clones represent just over 8.5% of the sample.

This sample stems from a study of cytomegalovirus exposure and HLA in healthy donors (dated by TCRdb to about 2017). Background on the whole study: An earlier analysis of 550 to 700 of the donors reported more than 250 Gb of sequence data and some 120 million unique TCR beta sequences from approximately 180 million T cells. An early release covering roughly 640 HLA-typed donors comprised about 300 gigabases of sequencing data and 85 million or so unique TCR sequences. Of the roughly 400 genotyped donors, approximately 80% were placed in the genetic ancestry cluster associated with self-reported Caucasian donors. The study aimed to test whether signatures of past pathogen exposure could be identified by cataloging public T cell receptors. The study used immunosequencing to profile the T cell repertoires of approximately 640 subjects and linked those repertoires to cytomegalovirus serostatus. Besides the first cohort of around 670 subjects, a separate validation cohort made up of 90 to 150 different subjects was used. To predict cytomegalovirus infection status, the study brought together high-throughput TCR immunosequencing, statistical association of individual TCRs with disease status, and machine learning. To study patterns of TCR occurrence, a later analysis re-analyzed previously published TCR beta repertoires from under 750 donors and added high-resolution HLA genotyping. Rather than drawing on any new phenotypic data, the later analysis identified candidate immune exposures from TCR beta sequences and the way those sequences occurred across donors. In an earlier analysis of more than 550 of the donors, high-throughput TCR beta sequencing was used to judge whether each TCR beta V gene segment behaved as functional or pseudogenic. Donor age, sex, ethnicity and CMV serostatus were compiled together with the repertoire data. A later genetic analysis took genome-wide SNP genotypes for about 55% of the 666 donors and used that subset as a discovery cohort. All discovery cohort repertoires had been generated using a single sequencing platform. HLA typing covered class I and class II loci at four-digit resolution. Typing coverage varied by locus: roughly 620-640 donors for A, B, C, DRB1 and DQB1; roughly 500 for DQA1; about 590 for DPA1; roughly 450 for DPB1. Roughly 5 DR-DQ haplotypes were treated as single units for association and clustering because of strong linkage in the cohort. Among 398 genotyped donors of the cohort, an average of roughly 240,000 unique TCR beta nucleotide sequences were sequenced per donor, 15% to 20% of them non-productive.

Results the study describes overall, beyond this receptor: A later genetic analysis reported fewer N-insertions in productive TCRs among donors in an Asian-associated ancestry cluster than the approximately 700-donor mean. Over 15 rarely observed V segments, including chromosome 9 orphons, were excluded from the earlier analysis of just under 600 of the donors because counts were too low. A further reported finding was that TCR beta sequences accurately predicted the HLA-A and HLA-B alleles for most subjects in the first cohort. HLA typing was unavailable for some donors at each locus, so association tests used only the typed subset. The only immune exposure information available for the cohort was CMV serostatus. A few of the identified cytomegalovirus-associated TCR beta chains were confirmed in vitro to be specific for cytomegalovirus antigens. The study listed 150 to 200 TCR beta chains as associated with cytomegalovirus. At a false discovery rate of 0.05, a later analysis linked some 18,000 TCR beta sequences to specific HLA alleles. Compared with equally common non-associated chains, HLA-associated TCR beta chains in a later analysis were more clonally expanded and had lower generation probabilities. In this cohort, only TCR beta chains were sequenced, and detectable features were limited by the absence of alpha or paired-chain data. The presence/absence analyses assumed that sequencing depth was roughly uniform across donors, and that assumption may not be true. Most CMV-associated TCR beta chains appeared to be HLA-restricted in a later analysis, and the HLA associations seemed to be driven largely by CMV exposure. V-gene and J-gene trimming of TCR beta chains was associated with a missense DCLRE1C variant in a later genetic analysis, and the association was replicated in an independent cohort. The 87-base-pair reads could not distinguish some IMGT-functional V segments, including TRBV6-2 and TRBV6-3, so those segments were excluded. Most TCR sequences were seen in very few donors, while some public TCRs were found in many individuals. A cluster of highly shared sequence variants was judged likely to be a technical artifact of the sequencing pipeline. A later analysis reported that several top co-occurrence clusters appeared linked to parvovirus B19, influenza, CMV and Epstein-Barr virus. When HLA alleles, especially DR and DQ, strongly co-occurred, attributing TCR associations to individual alleles was difficult. Cytomegalovirus status was reported to be diagnosed by the classifier with high specificity and sensitivity in both the original and validation cohorts. In a later analysis, TCR association rates were found to vary across HLA loci, with the most associated TCRs seen for DRB1 alleles and the fewest for HLA-C alleles. The authors suggested that the approach could potentially be generalized to other disease states and immunological phenotypes. In an earlier analysis of some 550 of the donors, most TCR beta V segments were observed in productive rearrangements about 87% or about 30% of the time, broadly matching IMGT annotations. Correlated functional status among segregating V segments might reflect linkage disequilibrium, but an unknown experimental factor could not be ruled out.

The sequence joins TRBV5-1 to TRBJ1-5, with TRBD1 tentatively as D gene (5 bases match). The sequenced material came from PBMCs. The TCR originated in a man aged 30 to 45 in good health and CMV-seropositive. The CDR3 sequence is CASSLGGVGQPQHF. At the DNA level, the sequence is TGCGCCAGCAGCTTGGGGGGGGTAGGGCAGCCCCAGCATTTT.